Detailed here is one T cell receptor (beta chain). The V end lost 2 bases, the J end lost 11 bases, and 10 bases lay between the germline ends. The CDR3 runs 13 residues. Germline assignment: CDR1 SGHAT and CDR2 FQNNGV. This sample was included in a study of blood T cell repertoires in COVID-19. Profiling relied on immunoSEQ multiplex PCR, and the TCRdb table lists in-frame clones only, not all of them. Found here are 330,000 or so clones, around 90% of them singletons; the top ten hold less than 5%. The rearrangement joins TRBV11-2 to TRBJ1-6; D unresolved. The clonotype was recovered from a woman aged 55-69 years with COVID-19, enrolled during active disease. The sequencing sample was made of peripheral blood. The chain's CDR3 is CASSLTRGTPLHF. CDR3 DNA: TGTGCCAGCAGCTTAACACGGGGTACACCCCTCCACTTT.